The 8 T cell receptor beta chains presented below share a single source sample, sequenced in a study of blood T cell repertoires in COVID-19. Produced via immunoSEQ multiplex PCR; TCRdb's table is partial and in-frame only. The sample shows over 400,000 clones, roughly 91% of them seen only once. The sequenced sample consisted of peripheral blood. All receptors come from a woman in her fifties or sixties with COVID-19, enrolled during active disease.

Concerning this clone itself: The same CDR3 can be traced to other DNA sequences in this sample. The genes are TRBV6-5 and TRBJ1-5; TRBD1 agrees at 7 bases. The CDR3 runs 14 residues. The J segment lost 2 bases and the V segment lost 6 bases, leaving 4 bases of the junction unmatched. Germline assignment: CDR1 MNHEY and CDR2 SVGAGI. The CDR3 region is CASSIDRGNQPQHF. CDR3 coding DNA: TGTGCCAGCAGCATAGACAGGGGCAATCAGCCCCAGCATTTT.

The rearrangement uses TRBV5-4 and TRBJ2-7; TRBD1 matches at 7 bases. The length of the CDR3 is 16 residues. The ends lost 5 bases at V and 5 bases at J; junction bases unmatched: 16. The V gene's germline CDR1 is SGHNT and CDR2 YYREEE (reference sequence). This chain's CDR3 is CASSSDTGTEVHEQYF. The CDR3 DNA reads TGTGCCAGCAGTTCCGACACAGGGACAGAGGTACACGAGCAGTACTTC. The full variable domain, in which reference TRBV5-4 and TRBJ2-7 provide the parts outside the CDR3, is ETGVTQSPTHLIKTRGQQVTLRCSSQSGHNTVSWYQQALGQGPQFIFQYYREEENGRGNFPPRFSGLQFPNYSSELNVNALELDDSALYLCASSSDTGTEVHEQYFGPGTRLTVT.

This chain connects TRBV6-5 to TRBJ1-5; D gene uncertain. CDR1 is MNHEY and CDR2 is SVGAGI in the germline V gene. V was trimmed by 2 bases and J by 7 bases, leaving 12 bases between them. The CDR3 has 14 amino acids. The CDR3 DNA reads TGTGCCAGCAGTTACGCCGGGGTGGGGCAGCCCCAGCATTTT. Translation gives CASSYAGVGQPQHF.

This clone has a single count. CDR3 DNA sequence: TGTGCCAGCAGCGACCGGGACAGGGGGGAGACCCAGTACTTC. It specifies CASSDRDRGETQYF. The chain combines TRBV5-8 with TRBJ2-5; TRBD1 agrees at 11 bases. Trimming at V came to 4 bases and at J to 5 bases, leaving 4 bases not matched to a gene. Germline V CDR1 and CDR2: SGHTS, YDEGEE. The length of the CDR3 is 14 residues.

V usage is TRBV5-1 and J usage is TRBJ2-6, with TRBD2 as a possible D gene (5 bases). The V gene's germline CDR1 is SGHRS and CDR2 YFSETQ. The CDR3 covers 16 residues. V gave up 4 bases and J gave up 2 bases, with 13 bases separating them. This chain's CDR3 is CASSPASSAGANVLTF. The CDR3 region has the DNA TGCGCCAGCAGCCCCGCGAGTAGCGCTGGGGCCAACGTCCTGACTTTC.

The CDR3 DNA sequence: TGTGCCAGCTTACGGGGGGCGACTAATGAAAAACTGTTTTTT. It translates to CASLRGATNEKLFF. This chain connects TRBV2 to TRBJ1-4; D may be TRBD1 (6 bases). CDR1 is SNHLY, CDR2 FYNNEI, per germline. Trimming removed 8 bases from V and 2 bases from J, with 12 bases in between. The CDR3 has 14 amino acids.

The chain employs TRBV30 and TRBJ1-2, with 10 bases that match TRBD1. The CDR3 is 15 residues long. V lost 8 bases, J lost 2 bases, and 11 bases stayed unmatched. Germline values: CDR1 GTSNPN, CDR2 SVGIG (reference sequence). CDR3 bases: TGTGCCGGGACCGGACAGGGGGTGAGGAACTATGGCTACACCTTC. Translating it yields CAGTGQGVRNYGYTF. The full variable domain, in which reference TRBV30 and TRBJ1-2 provide the parts outside the CDR3, is SQTIHQWPATLVQPVGSPLSLECTVEGTSNPNLYWYRQAAGRGLQLLFYSVGIGQISSEVPQNLSASRPQDRQFILSSKKLLLSDSGFYLCAGTGQGVRNYGYTFGSGTRLTVV.

This clone has a single count. This chain uses TRBV21-1 with TRBJ2-1; TRBD2, as called in the table, went unchecked against the DNA. TRBV21-1 is designated a pseudogene. The CDR3 spans 14 residues. The CDR3 reads CASSARDGGNEQFF. The CDR3 nucleotides read TGTGCCAGCAGCGCCCGGGACGGGGGCAATGAGCAGTTCTTC.